What follows are 28 T cell receptor beta chains derived from one specimen sequenced in a study of CD8+CD57+ T cells in acquired aplastic anemia. Profiles of TCR beta VDJ and CDR3 were generated from a genomic DNA template. TCRdb re-called the reads with MiXCR, one entry per CDR3 protein. This sample has approximately 190,000 distinct CDR3 sequences, with approximately 48% found just once. All sequencing subjects had displayed CD8+CD57+ cell expansion on flow cytometry. The specimen sequenced was sorted CD4+, CD8+, or CD8+CD57+ T cells (not recorded which) from PBMCs. The receptor set was obtained from a human donor with aplastic anemia.

Remarks on this clonotype: The junction and the germline gene differ at one end; a read error may be behind it. The rearrangement uses TRBV10-3 and TRBJ2-7, with a possible D match to TRBD2 (6 bases). CDR1 is ENHRY and CDR2 is SYGVKD in the germline V gene. The CDR3 consists of 15 residues. This CDR3 is CASSSAKGGEYEQYF. Here the CDR3 DNA reads TGTGCCAGCAGTTCCGCCAAAGGAGGGGAATACGAGCAGTACTTC.

The CDR3 DNA sequence: TGCAGCGTTGAGGGGACTAGCGGGAAATCAGATACGCAGTATTTT. This sequence encodes CSVEGTSGKSDTQYF. V gene TRBV29-1 combines with J gene TRBJ2-3, with TRBD2 matching over 13 bases. The CDR3 covers 15 residues. Germline loops: CDR1 SQVTM, CDR2 ANQGSEA. Trimming cost V 3 bases and J 4 bases; bases outside gene matches: 4.

The J gene is TRBJ2-7, the V gene TRBV20-1, with 10 bases identical to TRBD1. V lost 2 bases and J lost 2; bases outside the gene matches: 9. Germline V gene sequence: CDR1 DFQATT, CDR2 SNEGSKA (reference sequence). The CDR3 has 16 residues. CDR3 amino acids: CSARPSDRGGTYEQYF. CDR3 nucleotide sequence: TGCAGTGCTAGACCATCGGACAGGGGGGGGACCTACGAGCAGTACTTC.

This clonotype was detected only a few times. J is TRBJ2-7 and V is TRBV12-3 or TRBV12-4, with 12 bases matching TRBD2. The CDR3 length is 16 residues. V trimming: 6 bases; J trimming: 6 bases; junction bases outside the gene matches: 12. CDR3 sequence reads: CASRRGLAGPLGEQYF. The CDR3 DNA reads as TGTGCCAGCAGACGTGGACTAGCGGGGCCACTGGGCGAGCAGTACTTC.

This clonotype was recorded many times. An end of the junction differs from the germline gene, which may be a read error. V gene TRBV19 combines with J gene TRBJ1-1; no clear D. This CDR3 comprises 13 residues. Germline loops: CDR1 LNHDA, CDR2 SQIVND (reference sequence). The DNA of the CDR3 is TGTACCAGTAGTGTGGGCCGGAACACTGAAGCTTTCTTT. This codes for CTSSVGRNTEAFF.

This chain joins TRBV30 and TRBJ2-5; D perhaps matches TRBD2 (5 bases). The CDR3 has 15 amino acids. Germline V lookup: CDR1 GTSNPN, CDR2 SVGIG (reference sequence). The V end was cut by 2 bases, the J end by 1 base, with 14 bases between. CDR3 in DNA: TGTGCCTGGAGTCGGGGTGGTAGCTCCCAAGAGACCCAGTACTTC. Translation: CAWSRGGSSQETQYF.

This clonotype was seen repeatedly, ten times or more. The rearrangement uses TRBV29-1 and TRBJ2-5, with D perhaps TRBD2 (6 bases). The CDR3 is 14 amino acids. V gave up 1 base and J gave up 2 bases, with 11 bases separating them. CDR1 is SQVTM, CDR2 ANQGSEA, per germline. The CDR3 sequence is CSVEGRTTQETQYF. The CDR3 region has the DNA TGCAGCGTTGAAGGTCGGACTACTCAAGAGACCCAGTACTTC.

The table lists this clonotype with a few counts. The chain's CDR3 is CSVRGLAGRTDTQYF. The CDR3 DNA follows: TGCAGCGTTCGTGGACTAGCGGGACGCACAGATACGCAGTATTTT. This chain links TRBV29-1 with TRBJ2-3; 12 nucleotides line up with TRBD2. The germline CDR1 and CDR2 sequences are SQVTM and ANQGSEA. Trimming removed 5 bases from V and 1 base from J; junction bases left unmatched: 4. CDR3 size: 15 residues.

About this clonotype itself: A much larger clone sits a single nucleotide away, making a read error possible. The CDR3 DNA reads as TGCGCCAGCAGCGACAGGACAGACAGCACAGATACGCAGTATTTT. Its protein product is CASSDRTDSTDTQYF. J is TRBJ2-3 and V is TRBV5-1; tentative D call: TRBD1 (6 bases). V was shortened by 4 bases and J by 0 bases, with 12 bases between the two germline ends. The CDR3 has 15 amino acids. Germline V lookup: CDR1 SGHRS, CDR2 YFSETQ. The full variable domain, rest sourced from reference TRBV5-1 and TRBJ2-3, is KAGVTQTPRYLIKTRGQQVTLSCSPISGHRSVSWYQQTPGQGLQFLFEYFSETQRNKGNFPGRFSGRQFSNSRSEMNVSTLELGDSALYLCASSDRTDSTDTQYFGPGTRLTVL.

This clonotype was counted ten times or more. The chain joins TRBV7-9 to TRBJ1-1; D perhaps matches TRBD1 (6 bases). In germline, CDR1 is SEHNR, CDR2 FQNEAQ (reference sequence). The V end lost 6 bases, the J end lost 4 bases, and 18 bases lay between the germline ends. The CDR3 sequence is 15 residues long. The CDR3 loop reads CASRFYRERSTEAFF. The CDR3 DNA is TGTGCCAGCAGGTTCTACAGGGAAAGGAGCACTGAAGCTTTCTTT.

This clonotype came up a few times. The chain has TRBV4-1 and TRBJ2-1; TRBD2 aligns across 10 bases. Trimming took 2 bases from V and 5 from J; bases not matched to a gene: 9. This CDR3 spans 17 amino acids. Germline V lookup: CDR1 MGHRA, CDR2 YSYEKL. The CDR3 sequence: CASSQHYGLAGDNEQFF. The CDR3 region has the DNA TGCGCCAGCAGCCAACACTATGGGCTAGCGGGAGACAATGAGCAGTTCTTC.

On this clonotype itself: No conserved phenylalanine or tryptophan ends this CDR3, so it is likely a read error. The rearrangement links TRBV20-1 to TRBJ2-3; tentative D call: TRBD2 (5 bases). Germline lookup yields CDR1 DFQATT and CDR2 SNEGSKA (reference sequence). The CDR3 length is 13 residues. The CDR3: CSSRVERGDTQYL. CDR3 nucleotide sequence: TGCAGTTCTAGAGTCGAACGGGGTGATACGCAGTATCTT.

This clonotype was counted only a few times. This may come from a read error, since a much larger clone is one base off. The J gene is TRBJ2-3, the V gene TRBV5-1; the D gene could be TRBD1 or TRBD2 (5 bases each). This CDR3 has 13 residues. With 3 bases removed from V and 8 bases from J, the gap between germline ends came to 13 bases. CDR1 is SGHRS and CDR2 is YFSETQ in the germline V gene. The CDR3 DNA is TGCGCCAGCAGCTCGGGACGAGCAGGTACGCAGTATTTT. This gives the protein CASSSGRAGTQYF.

Comment on this clonotype: An end of the junction differs from the germline gene, which may be a read error. J is TRBJ2-5 and V is TRBV2, with D tentatively TRBD2 (6 bases). The CDR3 is made up of 14 amino acids. Germline V gives CDR1 SNHLY, CDR2 FYNNEI. CDR3 sequence (DNA): TGTGCCGGCAGTAGACTAGGGGCCGGGGAGACCCAGCACTTC. As protein: CAGSRLGAGETQHF.

This clonotype ranks as medium-sized (0.01 to 0.1%). As DNA, the CDR3 is TGTGCCAGCAGAGTGGACAACCCTGAAGCTTTCTTT. Translation: CASRVDNPEAFF. The chain couples TRBV2 to TRBJ1-1; D might be TRBD1 (5 bases). There are 12 residues in the CDR3. CDR1 is SNHLY, CDR2 FYNNEI, per germline. V was trimmed by 6 bases and J by 6 bases, leaving 11 bases between them.

This clonotype turned up a few times. The chain joins TRBV2 to TRBJ1-3, with a tentative D call TRBD1 (6 bases). The length of the CDR3 is 15 residues. Trimming removed 2 bases at V and 4 bases at J, with 12 bases between. The germline V gene encodes CDR1 SNHLY and CDR2 FYNNEI. The CDR3 DNA is TGTGCCAGCAGTGAAAACAGGGTGTCCGGAAACACCATATATTTT. As protein: CASSENRVSGNTIYF.

The chain recombines TRBV6-1 with TRBJ2-7; 8 nucleotides line up with TRBD2. V dropped 8 bases and J dropped 9; count of bases not matched to a gene: 9. Germline assignment: CDR1 MNHNS and CDR2 SASEGT. The CDR3 has 12 amino acids. Here the CDR3 reads CASLSSAGGQYF. The CDR3 DNA reads as TGTGCCAGCCTATCCTCTGCGGGGGGGCAGTACTTC.

The chain joins TRBV5-1 to TRBJ2-7; 8 bases map to TRBD1. With 5 bases clipped from V and 5 bases from J, the junction kept 6 bases outside the gene matches. Germline values: CDR1 SGHRS, CDR2 YFSETQ. CDR3 length: 13 amino acids. CDR3 nucleotide sequence: TGCGCCAGCAGTCAGACAGGGGAAGACGAGCAGTACTTC. Translating gives CASSQTGEDEQYF. The variable domain in full, completed from reference TRBV5-1 and TRBJ2-7, reads KAGVTQTPRYLIKTRGQQVTLSCSPISGHRSVSWYQQTPGQGLQFLFEYFSETQRNKGNFPGRFSGRQFSNSRSEMNVSTLELGDSALYLCASSQTGEDEQYFGPGTRLTVT.

V usage is TRBV6-5 and J usage is TRBJ2-5; D may be TRBD2 (5 bases). The CDR3 has 15 residues. V was trimmed by 3 bases and J by 1 base, leaving 12 bases between them. CDR1 is MNHEY, CDR2 SVGAGI, per germline. The DNA of the CDR3 is TGTGCCAGCAGTTATGGAGGCGCCCGCCAAGAGACCCAGTACTTC. Its translation is CASSYGGARQETQYF.

A word on this clonotype: A read error may be the cause here, since a much bigger clone is one base away. The rearrangement joins TRBV19 to TRBJ2-1; 9 nucleotides line up with TRBD2. Germline V CDR1 and CDR2: LNHDA, SQIVND (reference sequence). This CDR3 is 15 amino acids long. V dropped 1 base and J dropped 9; count of bases not matched to a gene: 7. CDR3 bases: TGTGCCAGTAGTATAGGAGGAGCGGGAGGTACTGAGCAGTTCTTC. Protein sequence: CASSIGGAGGTEQFF.

The chain recombines TRBV18 with TRBJ1-1, with a possible D match to TRBD1 (5 bases). CDR1 KGHSH and CDR2 LQKENI come from the germline V gene. The CDR3 has 13 amino acids. V lost 6 bases to trimming and J lost 4 bases, with 12 bases between them. CDR3 loop: CASSQGTSTEAFF. CDR3 coding DNA: TGTGCCAGCTCCCAAGGGACTTCCACTGAAGCTTTCTTT.

Regarding this clonotype: The CDR3 end shows no conserved phenylalanine or tryptophan, and so a read error is likely. Because the CDR3's place on the DNA is in doubt, the DNA is left out and the CDR3 is given as listed by TCRdb. The chain recombines TRBV10-3 with TRBJ2-5. From its first to its last residue, the CDR3 has 11 amino acids. Germline values: CDR1 ENHRY, CDR2 SYGVKD. The CDR3: CAISDMQTQYL.

The rearrangement joins TRBV25-1 to TRBJ2-1; maybe TRBD2 (5 bases). The CDR3 contains 14 residues. Germline-derived CDR1 and CDR2 are MGHDK and SYGVNS. V lost 0 bases, J lost 10 bases, and 13 bases lay in between. The CDR3 sequence is CASSEYSRGDEQFF. The CDR3 region has the DNA TGTGCCAGCAGTGAATACTCACGGGGAGACGAGCAGTTCTTC.

The gene calls are TRBV10-3 and TRBJ2-7, with TRBD2 matching 7 bases. The CDR3 is made up of 14 amino acids. In germline, CDR1 is ENHRY, CDR2 SYGVKD. The junction had 10 bases not matched to a gene; V was cut back by 6 bases and J by 5 bases. CDR3 protein: CAISPIAGFNEQYF. The CDR3 DNA follows: TGTGCCATCAGCCCTATAGCGGGCTTTAACGAGCAGTACTTC.

This clonotype showed up just a few times. This chain links TRBV10-3 with TRBJ1-3, with unresolved D. CDR1 is ENHRY and CDR2 is SYGVKD in the germline V gene. V shed 6 bases and J shed 0 bases, with 9 bases lying between them. This CDR3 is built from 14 residues. CDR3 sequence reads: CAIRDVDSGNTIYF. For the CDR3, the DNA is TGTGCCATCAGGGACGTAGACTCTGGAAACACCATATATTTT.

This clonotype was recorded a few times. The J gene is TRBJ2-4, the V gene TRBV19, with 8 positions matching TRBD1. Per germline, CDR1 LNHDA and CDR2 SQIVND (reference sequence). J gave up 0 bases and V 7 bases, and 8 bases lay outside the gene matches. The CDR3 is made up of 16 amino acids. The CDR3 DNA reads as TGTGCCAGTACCTTCAGGGGGCCCCTAGCCAAAAACATTCAGTACTTC. Translating gives CASTFRGPLAKNIQYF.

This clonotype was recorded many times. The chain combines TRBV15 with TRBJ2-7; TRBD1 is a possible D gene (6 bases). CDR1 is LNHNV, CDR2 YYDKDF, per germline (reference sequence). This CDR3 is 13 amino acids long. V was shortened by 1 base and J by 6 bases, with 10 bases between the two germline ends. The CDR3 DNA is TGTGCCACCAGCAGAGGGACAGTACGCGAGCAGTACTTC. Translated, it gives CATSRGTVREQYF.

The chain has TRBV2 and TRBJ2-5; 8 bases map to TRBD2. After removal of 4 bases from V and 7 bases from J, the junction contained 8 bases not matched to a gene. This CDR3 is built from 14 residues. The germline V gene encodes CDR1 SNHLY and CDR2 FYNNEI. This chain's CDR3 is CASSAAGGAVTQYF. For the CDR3, the DNA is TGTGCCAGCAGTGCGGCGGGGGGTGCAGTGACCCAGTACTTC.